A single sample is the source of the 21 T cell receptor beta chains below, sequenced in a study of T cells after yellow fever vaccination. MiXCR, run by TCRdb on the 5' RACE reads, gives a single entry per CDR3 protein. This sample has more than 45,000 distinct CDR3 sequences, with 5% to 6.5% found just once. This material consisted of PBMCs, either bulk or a sorted T-cell subset (CD4+, CD8+, memory, or dextramer-sorted; not recorded which), taken on the day of the yellow fever booster vaccination. These receptors all stem from a man in his late teens or twenties who received the YFV17D yellow fever vaccine.

V and J are TRBV4-3 and TRBJ2-1, with D unclear. This CDR3 region has 15 residues. The V and J ends lost 0 bases and 2 bases respectively, with 8 bases between them. Germline loops: CDR1 LGHNA, CDR2 YSLEER. In DNA form, the CDR3 reads TGCGCCAGCAGCCAAGACGGTCTAGCCTACAATGAGCAGTTCTTC. Its translation: CASSQDGLAYNEQFF.

In this sample, this clonotype turned up many times. V and J are TRBV29-1 and TRBJ1-1, with D possibly being TRBD1 (6 bases). Trimming left V 3 bases short and J 6 bases short, with 20 bases between. The CDR3 consists of 15 residues. Germline V CDR1 and CDR2: SQVTM, ANQGSEA. CDR3 nucleotides: TGCAGCGTTGATAATCTCTATGAGGGGGGCTCTGAAGCTTTCTTT. Translating gives CSVDNLYEGGSEAFF.

This clonotype was counted a few times. The chain carries TRBV9 and TRBJ2-5; D might be TRBD1 (5 bases). CDR1 and CDR2 from the germline V gene are SGDLS and YYNGEE. Trimming shortened V by 1 base and J by 5 bases, and 9 bases separated the two germline ends. The CDR3 is 13 amino acids. The CDR3 region is CASSVTGSETQYF. The CDR3, as DNA: TGTGCCAGCAGCGTAACAGGTTCGGAGACCCAGTACTTC.

This clonotype was counted a few times. The V and J genes are TRBV6-1 and TRBJ2-7; D tentatively reads TRBD1 or TRBD2 (6 bases each). Trimming took 2 bases from V and 6 from J, leaving 17 bases between them. The germline CDR1 and CDR2 sequences are MNHNS and SASEGT. The CDR3 loop spans 15 amino acids. CDR3 sequence: CASSELTRGGLEQYF. CDR3 bases: TGTGCCAGCAGTGAATTAACCAGGGGAGGCCTCGAGCAGTACTTC.

This clonotype came up a few times. The CDR3 protein is CASSPGQYDTEAFF. Here the CDR3 DNA reads TGTGCCAGCAGTCCGGGACAGTATGACACTGAAGCTTTCTTT. This chain joins TRBV12-3 or TRBV12-4 and TRBJ1-1; 7 bases are shared with TRBD1. The CDR3 totals 14 residues. V lost 5 bases and J lost 3; bases outside the gene matches: 6.

The chain is built from TRBV2 and TRBJ1-6, with TRBD1 matching 7 bases. V shed 4 bases, J shed 10 bases, and the junction held 4 bases outside the gene matches. From germline, CDR1 is SNHLY and CDR2 FYNNEI. The CDR3 is 13 amino acids. The CDR3 DNA sequence: TGTGCCAGCAGTGCGGGACAGCCATCACCCCTCCACTTT. Amino acid sequence: CASSAGQPSPLHF.

The sample holds many counts of this clonotype. V and J are TRBV12-3 or TRBV12-4 and TRBJ2-7; D uncertain. The CDR3 covers 14 residues. The V end was cut by 1 base, the J end by 0 bases, with 7 bases between. The CDR3 reads CASSLGPSSYEQYF. The CDR3 DNA is TGTGCCAGCAGTTTAGGACCTAGCTCCTACGAGCAGTACTTC.

The chain employs TRBV29-1 and TRBJ1-2; 9 bases line up with TRBD1. CDR3 length equals 12 residues. J was trimmed by 7 bases and V by 4 bases; bases with no gene match: 4. The germline V gene has CDR1 SQVTM and CDR2 ANQGSEA. This CDR3 is CSVVGQGLGYTF. CDR3 sequence (DNA): TGCAGCGTTGTGGGACAGGGTCTTGGCTACACCTTC.

This clonotype has more than one count but fewer than ten. The chain has TRBV5-4 and TRBJ2-3; D gene ambiguous. Trimming left V 0 bases short and J 4 bases short, with 3 bases between. The germline gives CDR1 SGHNT, CDR2 YYREEE (reference sequence). This CDR3 is 12 amino acids long. In nucleotides, the CDR3 is TGTGCCAGCAGCTTGGAATCAGATACGCAGTATTTT. It specifies CASSLESDTQYF.

This rearrangement joins TRBV11-2 to TRBJ2-5, with D perhaps matching TRBD2 (6 bases). The CDR3 has 15 residues. Germline V gene sequence: CDR1 SGHAT, CDR2 FQNNGV. Trimming cost V 3 bases and J 4 bases, with 15 bases left between them. The CDR3 region has the DNA TGTGCCAGCAGCTTGGGGGGACTTGCACGAGAGACCCAGTACTTC. Translation gives CASSLGGLARETQYF.

The chain employs TRBV7-9 and TRBJ2-3; no reliable D call. The CDR3 sequence is 15 residues long. In germline, CDR1 is SEHNR, CDR2 FQNEAQ (reference sequence). Between the trimmed V and J ends, which lost 1 base and 1 base, there was a span of 9 bases. CDR3 coding DNA: TGTGCCAGCAGCTTAGTCTCAAGCGGCACAGATACGCAGTATTTT. Encoded protein: CASSLVSSGTDTQYF.

Many counts were recorded for this clonotype. The chain has TRBV4-3 and TRBJ2-5, with unresolved D. Germline CDR1 and CDR2: LGHNA and YSLEER. Trimming left V 0 bases short and J 1 base short, with 6 bases between. The CDR3 totals 14 residues. CDR3 bases: TGCGCCAGCAGCCAAGATTATCTCCAAGAGACCCAGTACTTC. Translated, it gives CASSQDYLQETQYF.

This clonotype appeared many times. The CDR3 nucleotides are TGCGCCAGCAGCCAAGATCAGGGGGCAAATTCACCCCTCCACTTT. Translating gives CASSQDQGANSPLHF. The chain has TRBV4-3 and TRBJ1-6; 8 bases are a match to TRBD1. Trimming at V came to 0 bases and at J to 7 bases, leaving 2 bases not matched to a gene. Per germline, CDR1 LGHNA and CDR2 YSLEER. The CDR3 consists of 15 residues.

This clonotype came up many times. The CDR3 protein is CASSFPGGETQYF. The DNA of the CDR3 is TGTGCCAGCAGTTTCCCAGGAGGGGAGACCCAGTACTTC. The J gene is TRBJ2-5, the V gene TRBV28, with D possibly matching TRBD2 (6 bases). This CDR3 is 13 amino acids long. Germline V gene sequence: CDR1 MDHEN, CDR2 SYDVKM. Trimming stripped 3 bases from V and 5 bases from J, with 10 bases between.

This clonotype occurred many times. This chain connects TRBV7-8 to TRBJ2-2; 10 nucleotides match TRBD1. CDR1 is SGHVS and CDR2 is FQNEAQ in the germline V gene. The CDR3 has 18 amino acids. The V gene end was trimmed by 0 bases and the J gene end by 3 bases; junction bases not matched to a gene: 7. Here the CDR3 DNA reads TGTGCCAGCAGCTTAGCCAGCCCCGGGACAGGGGACACCGGGGAGCTGTTTTTT. Translating gives CASSLASPGTGDTGELFF.

This clonotype was counted many times. The chain is built from TRBV7-9 and TRBJ2-7; D not resolved. The CDR3 is 11 residues long. V lost 5 bases to trimming and J lost 2 bases, with 4 bases between them. The germline CDR1 and CDR2 sequences are SEHNR and FQNEAQ (reference sequence). For the CDR3, the DNA is TGTGCCAGCAGCCCCGCCTACGAGCAGTACTTC. Translated: CASSPAYEQYF.

This clonotype was observed at least ten times. This rearrangement joins TRBV6-2 or TRBV6-3 to TRBJ2-7; TRBD1 aligns across 11 bases. Germline V gene sequence: CDR1 MNHEY, CDR2 SVGEGT. The CDR3 consists of 16 residues. V dropped 2 bases and J dropped 6; count of bases not matched to a gene: 9. CDR3: CASSYLAGTGGSEQYF. The CDR3 coding sequence is TGTGCCAGCAGTTACCTGGCCGGGACAGGGGGTTCCGAGCAGTACTTC.

The V call is TRBV27, the J call TRBJ2-1; D gene uncertain. In germline, CDR1 is MNHEY, CDR2 SMNVEV (reference sequence). The CDR3 contains 13 residues. The V and J ends lost 4 bases and 10 bases respectively, with 14 bases between them. Here the CDR3 reads CASSSRVSREQFF. The CDR3 nucleotides read TGTGCCAGCAGTTCCCGGGTTAGCCGCGAGCAGTTCTTC.

In its sample, this clonotype was seen many times. The rearrangement uses TRBV4-1 and TRBJ2-3; D is possibly TRBD2 (7 bases). CDR1 is MGHRA, CDR2 YSYEKL, per germline. CDR3 size: 16 residues. V lost 0 bases, J lost 4 bases, and 14 bases lay in between. The CDR3 nucleotides are TGCGCCAGCAGCCAAGAGCCGGGGGGCCCCGCAGATACGCAGTATTTT. Translation: CASSQEPGGPADTQYF.

This clonotype has only a few counts. The rearrangement links TRBV14 to TRBJ2-1; no clear D gene. Germline loops: CDR1 SGHDN, CDR2 FVKESK. V was trimmed by 2 bases and J by 3 bases, leaving 8 bases between them. The CDR3 is 14 residues long. In nucleotides, the CDR3 is TGTGCCAGCAGCCAATTGGCTTACTACAATGAGCAGTTCTTC. Amino acids: CASSQLAYYNEQFF.

The chain couples TRBV5-5 to TRBJ2-5; the D gene is possibly TRBD1 (5 bases). CDR1 is SGHKS and CDR2 is YYEKEE in the germline V gene (reference sequence). With 0 bases removed from V and 4 bases from J, the gap between germline ends came to 10 bases. The length of the CDR3 is 14 residues. This CDR3 is CASSLAARGETQYF. CDR3 coding DNA: TGTGCCAGCAGCTTGGCAGCAAGGGGAGAGACCCAGTACTTC.